Below are 9 T cell receptor beta chains sequenced from a single sample in a study of blood T cell repertoires in COVID-19. The table came from immunoSEQ multiplex PCR; TCRdb's copy has only in-frame clones and leaves some out. The sample records 150,000 to 250,000 clones, approximately 83% being singletons. Sequencing input: PBMCs or T cells enriched from blood (not recorded which). These TCRs come from a man in his forties who had recovered from COVID-19.

The rearrangement joins TRBV20-1 to TRBJ1-2; TRBD1 matches at 7 bases. The CDR3 consists of 10 residues. V shed 5 bases and J 7 bases; nucleotides not matched to a gene: 1. Germline CDR1 and CDR2: DFQATT and SNEGSKA (reference sequence). CDR3 in DNA: TGCAGTGCTCCAGGGGGTGGCTACACCTTC. Translating gives CSAPGGGYTF.

V usage is TRBV5-4 and J usage is TRBJ1-2, with D maybe TRBD1 (5 bases). V shed 5 bases and J shed 4 bases, with 15 bases lying between them. This CDR3 spans 14 amino acids. Germline V gives CDR1 SGHNT, CDR2 YYREEE (reference sequence). CDR3 nucleotides: TGTGCCAGCAGTAGACAGTCTACTCCCTATGGCTACACCTTC. Protein product: CASSRQSTPYGYTF. Full variable domain (outside the CDR3, taken from reference TRBV5-4 and TRBJ1-2): ETGVTQSPTHLIKTRGQQVTLRCSSQSGHNTVSWYQQALGQGPQFIFQYYREEENGRGNFPPRFSGLQFPNYSSELNVNALELDDSALYLCASSRQSTPYGYTFGSGTRLTVV.

This clone was seen a few times. The J gene is TRBJ1-1, the V gene TRBV5-1; 9 nucleotides agree with TRBD1. This CDR3 has 14 residues. J gave up 5 bases and V 1 base, and 3 bases lay outside the gene matches. Germline CDR1 and CDR2: SGHRS and YFSETQ. CDR3 bases: TGCGCCAGCAGCTTGACAGGGGGCCGGACTGAAGCTTTCTTT. Translation: CASSLTGGRTEAFF.

The chain joins TRBV7-8 to TRBJ1-3; tentatively, D is TRBD1 (6 bases). The CDR3 sequence is 15 residues long. V was pared by 6 bases and J by 0 bases, with 12 bases between. The germline CDR1 and CDR2 sequences are SGHVS and FQNEAQ. In nucleotides, the CDR3 is TGTGCCAGCAGATCCGACAGGAACTCTGGAAACACCATATATTTT. This encodes CASRSDRNSGNTIYF. Looking up the rest from reference TRBV7-8 and TRBJ1-3 gives the full variable domain: GAGVSQSPRYKVAKRGQDVALRCDPISGHVSLFWYQQALGQGPEFLTYFQNEAQLDKSGLPSDRFFAERPEGSVSTLKIQRTQQEDSAVYLCASRSDRNSGNTIYFGEGSWLTVV.

This rearrangement joins TRBV6-2 or TRBV6-3 to TRBJ1-2, with D possibly TRBD1 on 6 matching bases. V was clipped by 4 bases and J by 6 bases, with 9 bases between them. This CDR3 is built from 12 residues. Germline CDR1 MNHEY, CDR2 SVGEGT. The CDR3 DNA follows: TGTGCCAGCAGTTCGTACAGGGATGGCTACACCTTC. Its protein is CASSSYRDGYTF.

The V and J genes are TRBV5-1 and TRBJ1-2; unclear D gene. Germline CDR1 and CDR2: SGHRS and YFSETQ. The germline V and J ends were trimmed by 4 bases and 0 bases, with 13 bases remaining between them. The CDR3 length is 15 residues. Here the CDR3 DNA reads TGCGCCAGCAGCGCAGTCCGGGAGGCTAACTATGGCTACACCTTC. It translates to CASSAVREANYGYTF. The variable domain in full, completed from reference TRBV5-1 and TRBJ1-2, reads KAGVTQTPRYLIKTRGQQVTLSCSPISGHRSVSWYQQTPGQGLQFLFEYFSETQRNKGNFPGRFSGRQFSNSRSEMNVSTLELGDSALYLCASSAVREANYGYTFGSGTRLTVV.

V is TRBV18 and J is TRBJ1-1, with D possibly being TRBD1 (5 bases). Trimming took 2 bases from V and 1 from J, leaving 8 bases between them. This CDR3 has 14 amino acids. CDR1 and CDR2 (germline): KGHSH, LQKENI. CDR3 protein: CASSPIDRNTEAFF. DNA of the CDR3: TGTGCCAGCTCACCAATTGACAGGAACACTGAAGCTTTCTTT.

The chain carries TRBV5-4 and TRBJ2-7; 9 bases agree with TRBD1. Germline CDR1 reads SGHNT; CDR2 reads YYREEE (reference sequence). V gave up 4 bases and J gave up 3 bases; unmatched junction bases: 5. The CDR3 loop spans 14 amino acids. CDR3 residues: CASSGEGQGYEQYF. DNA for the CDR3: TGTGCCAGCAGCGGGGAGGGACAGGGCTACGAGCAGTACTTC.

This clone was recorded only once. The chain recombines TRBV15 with TRBJ1-2; D unresolved. The germline V gene encodes CDR1 LNHNV and CDR2 YYDKDF (reference sequence). Deletions cut 5 bases from V and 8 bases from J, with 15 bases between. This CDR3 contains 13 residues. CDR3 bases: TGTGCCACCAGCTCGGTGGGGAGGGCAGGCTACACCTTC. Its translation: CATSSVGRAGYTF.